A selection of T cell receptor beta chains follows, all from one sample in a study of blood T cell repertoires in COVID-19. Profiled with immunoSEQ multiplex PCR; TCRdb holds only in-frame clones, not every one. Here the sample spans roughly 180,000 clones, around four fifths being singletons. Sequenced: peripheral blood. The source is a middle-aged woman with COVID-19, enrolled during active disease. The CDR3 runs from the conserved cysteine through the conserved F or W. A D gene is named only where the DNA matches it firmly. Clone size is stated in some rows and not others, as once, few, many or a class when expanded.

TGTGCCAGCAGTCCCATAGCGGGAGAGGCCTACGAGCAGTACTTC | CASSPIAGEAYEQYF | - | TRBJ2-7 | TRBD2 | TRBV28
TGTGCCAGCAGCCCAACAGGGGACAATGAGCAGTTCTTC | CASSPTGDNEQFF | - | TRBJ2-1 | TRBD1 | TRBV5-5
TGCGCCAGCACCCACGGAGGCACCAGCGGGGATACGCAGTATTTT | CASTHGGTSGDTQYF | - | TRBJ2-3 | - | TRBV4-1
TGCGCCAGCAGCTTTGGGGCAGCCTCTGGAAACACCATATATTTT | CASSFGAASGNTIYF | - | TRBJ1-3 | - | TRBV5-1
TGTGCCAGCTTTCCGGCGCTGGGCCTAAATTCACCCCTCCACTTT | CASFPALGLNSPLHF | - | TRBJ1-6 | - | TRBV28
TGTGCCAGCAGCTGGCCCCCGGGACTAGGGAATTTCAATGAGCAGTTCTTC | CASSWPPGLGNFNEQFF | - | TRBJ2-1 | TRBD2 | TRBV11-2
TGTGCCAGCAGCCAAGCGGCAGGAACAGGGAAGACGTGGAACACCGGGGAGCTGTTTTTT | CASSQAAGTGKTWNTGELFF | once | TRBJ2-2 | - | TRBV3-1/TRBV3-2
TGTGCCAGCAGTCAAAACAGGGGGACCTACGAGCAGTACTTC | CASSQNRGTYEQYF | - | TRBJ2-7 | TRBD1 | TRBV14
TGTGCCAGCAAGGACAGCGATAATTCACCCCTCCACTTT | CASKDSDNSPLHF | - | TRBJ1-6 | - | TRBV6-5
TGTGCCAGCTCACCCGGGGAAGAGCAGTACTTC | CASSPGEEQYF | once | TRBJ2-7 | - | TRBV18
TGCGCCAGCAGCTTGGAAGGTAGGGGGGCCAAAAACATTCAGTACTTC | CASSLEGRGAKNIQYF | - | TRBJ2-4 | - | TRBV5-1
TGCGCCAGCACCAGGGGCTCAGGCTATGGCTACACCTTC | CASTRGSGYGYTF | - | TRBJ1-2 | - | TRBV5-1
TGTGCCAGCAGCTTGGCCGGGTTCGGGAAGGAGACCCAGTACTTC | CASSLAGFGKETQYF | - | TRBJ2-5 | - | TRBV9
TGTGCCAGCAGCTTCCCCCTGGGAAACACCATATATTTT | CASSFPLGNTIYF | - | TRBJ1-3 | - | TRBV5-8
TGCAGCGTTGGTGGGACAGGTCTTGTGCAGTACTTC | CSVGGTGLVQYF | many | TRBJ2-7 | TRBD1 | TRBV29-1
TGCAGCGTTGGCGGTAAAGGACAGGGGGTGACCCAGTACTTC | CSVGGKGQGVTQYF | once | TRBJ2-5 | TRBD1 | TRBV29-1
TGTGCCAGCAGACGAGACAGGGGGGTAAGCTACGAGCAGTACTTC | CASRRDRGVSYEQYF | - | TRBJ2-7 | TRBD1 | TRBV3-1/TRBV3-2
TGCAGCGTTTATGGCGGAGGTTTGAACACTGAAGCTTTCTTT | CSVYGGGLNTEAFF | - | TRBJ1-1 | - | TRBV29-1
TGTGCCAGCAGCCGGGGAGGGCAATACGAGCAGTACTTC | CASSRGGQYEQYF | - | TRBJ2-7 | TRBD2 | TRBV7-3